The rows below give T cell receptor beta chains drawn from one sample of a study of Graves' ophthalmopathy and Graves' hyperthyroidism. TCRdb redid the calling of the multiplex PCR reads with MiXCR, one entry per CDR3 protein. This repertoire shows roughly 220,000 distinct CDR3 sequences, around 45% found once; its top ten account for about half. Material for sequencing was peripheral blood. Receptors originate from an adult man with Graves' ophthalmopathy. CDR3s include the opening cysteine and the closing phenylalanine or tryptophan. The D gene is left open where the match is weak. Rows may omit the clone size; those that give it use once, few, many or a size class.

>TRBV5-6|TRBJ2-5|few|NA
CASSLVAGTQYF
TGTGCCAGCAGCTTGGTGGCTGGGACCCAGTACTTC
>TRBV5-4|TRBJ2-5|few|NA
CASSLELSGGQETQYF
TGTGCCAGCAGCTTGGAATTAAGCGGAGGGCAAGAGACCCAGTACTTC
>TRBV6-1|TRBJ2-7|once|NA
CANRVAGEHHEQYF
TGTGCCAACAGGGTCGCCGGGGAACATCACGAGCAGTACTTC
>TRBV6-6|TRBJ1-2|NA|NA
CASEWERLANYGYTF
TGTGCCAGCGAATGGGAGAGACTAGCTAACTATGGCTACACCTTC
>TRBV6-5|TRBJ2-7|NA|NA
CASRLRDGNYEQYF
TGTGCCAGCAGACTCAGGGACGGGAACTACGAGCAGTACTTC
>TRBV7-3|TRBJ1-1|NA|NA
CASSLGSWGLGAFF
TGTGCCAGCAGCTTAGGGTCCTGGGGGCTCGGGGCTTTCTTT
>TRBV20-1|TRBJ2-7|NA|NA
CSARAGAGEQYF
TGCAGTGCTAGAGCAGGGGCGGGGGAGCAGTACTTC
>TRBV20-1|TRBJ1-1|NA|NA
CSASENVNTEAFF
TGCAGTGCTTCGGAAAATGTGAACACTGAAGCTTTCTTT
>TRBV19|TRBJ1-1|once|NA
CASSPPVTGFTEAFF
TGTGCCAGTAGTCCCCCAGTTACAGGGTTCACTGAAGCTTTCTTT
>TRBV15|TRBJ2-7|few|TRBD2
CATSVTGEGSYEQYF
TGTGCCACCAGCGTCACGGGGGAGGGGTCCTACGAGCAGTACTTC
>TRBV29-1|TRBJ2-2|few|NA
CSVEDLDTGELFF
TGCAGCGTTGAAGATCTGGACACCGGGGAGCTGTTTTTT
>TRBV7-9|TRBJ2-5|NA|NA
CASSLMRGETQYF
TGTGCCAGCAGCTTGATGCGGGGAGAGACCCAGTACTTC
>TRBV29-1|TRBJ1-2|many|TRBD1
CSSGGSYGYTF
TGCAGCTCAGGGGGGTCCTATGGCTACACCTTC
>TRBV2|TRBJ2-7|NA|TRBD2
CASRERTSAYEQYF
TGTGCCAGCAGGGAAAGGACTAGCGCTTACGAGCAGTACTTC
>TRBV7-9|TRBJ2-5|NA|NA
CASSWGRTVASQETQYF
TGTGCCAGCAGCTGGGGACGCACTGTGGCATCCCAAGAGACCCAGTACTTC
>TRBV15|TRBJ2-2|few|TRBD1
CATSRTDRGTTGELFF
TGTGCCACCAGCAGAACGGACAGGGGTACCACCGGGGAGCTGTTTTTT
>TRBV7-8|TRBJ1-2|few|TRBD1
CASSYPGQDYGYTF
TGTGCCAGCAGCTATCCGGGACAGGACTATGGCTACACCTTC
>TRBV5-1|TRBJ1-5|few|NA
CASSSQNQPQHF
TGTGCCAGCAGCTCACAAAATCAGCCCCAGCATTTT
>TRBV10-1|TRBJ2-7|few|NA
CASSESNGEQYF
TGCGCCAGCAGTGAGTCGAATGGCGAGCAGTACTTC
>TRBV10-3|TRBJ1-1|NA|NA
CAISERGLYTEAFF
TGTGCCATCAGTGAACGGGGATTGTACACTGAAGCTTTCTTT
>TRBV9|TRBJ1-2|NA|TRBD1
CASSERTGGYGYTF
TGTGCCAGCAGCGAAAGGACAGGGGGATATGGCTACACCTTC
>TRBV10-3|TRBJ2-7|few|TRBD1
CASSPRRPGQGFYEQYF
TGTGCCAGCAGCCCCCGTCGACCGGGACAGGGATTCTACGAGCAGTACTTC
>TRBV12-3/TRBV12-4|TRBJ2-7|NA|NA
CASSFWGGWLGEQYF
TGTGCCAGCAGTTTTTGGGGCGGATGGCTGGGTGAGCAGTACTTC
>TRBV20-1|TRBJ2-7|NA|NA
CSARGLPSYEQYF
TGCAGTGCTAGGGGGCTGCCTTCCTACGAGCAGTACTTC
>TRBV3-1|TRBJ1-1|NA|NA
CASSVDRQRSTEAFF
TGTGCCAGCAGCGTAGATCGACAACGGAGCACTGAAGCTTTCTTT
>TRBV7-8|TRBJ2-7|NA|NA
CASSFIREQYF
TGTGCCAGCAGCTTCATAAGGGAGCAGTACTTC
>TRBV2|TRBJ2-6|few|NA
CASRGATPGANVLTF
TGTGCCAGCAGGGGGGCGACCCCGGGGGCCAACGTCCTGACTTTC
>TRBV27|TRBJ1-2|few|TRBD1
CASSGTGTGDGYTF
TGTGCCAGCAGTGGGACCGGGACAGGGGATGGCTACACCTTC
>TRBV25-1|TRBJ2-5|NA|NA
CASSPVGALRETQYF
TGTGCCAGCAGCCCGGTGGGGGCACTCAGGGAGACCCAGTACTTC
>TRBV24-1|TRBJ1-2|many|NA
CATSGTAYGYTF
TGTGCCACCAGTGGGACAGCCTATGGCTACACCTTC
>TRBV5-1|TRBJ1-2|few|NA
CASSLAQSYGYTF
TGCGCCAGCAGCTTGGCCCAAAGCTATGGCTACACCTTC
>TRBV29-1|TRBJ1-1|few|TRBD1
CSVEGQGGYEAFF
TGCAGCGTTGAAGGGCAGGGGGGTTATGAAGCTTTCTTT
>TRBV29-1|TRBJ1-5|many|NA
CSASQGRSNQPQHF
TGCAGCGCATCACAGGGTAGAAGCAATCAGCCCCAGCATTTT